A selection of T cell receptor beta chains follows, all from one sample in a study of glioma-infiltrating T cells. TCRdb recomputed calls from the multiplex PCR reads with MiXCR, one row per CDR3 protein. In the table there are more than 300,000 distinct CDR3 sequences, 41% of which are singletons. Input material: glioma tissue, nonneoplastic brain tissue, or PBMCs (not recorded which). The receptors come from a human donor with low-grade glioma or glioblastoma, undergoing nonglioma brain surgery, or in good health (not recorded which). The CDR3 runs from the conserved cysteine through the conserved F or W. The order of the fields is D gene, J gene, clone size, V gene, CDR3 DNA, CDR3 protein. A D gene is named only where the DNA matches it firmly. A row's size may be missing; if present it is once, few, many or a size class.

.,TRBJ2-2,many,TRBV27,TGTGCCAGCAGTCAGCTCGGATTCGCGAACACCGGGGAGCTGTTTTTT,CASSQLGFANTGELFF
.,TRBJ2-7,.,TRBV2,TGTGCCAGCAGGGAATTTAGGGTACGATCCTACGAGCAGTACTTC,CASREFRVRSYEQYF
.,TRBJ2-7,.,TRBV27,TGTGCCAGCAGTGAGGTCCTAGCAAGCTACGAGCAGTACTTC,CASSEVLASYEQYF
TRBD1,TRBJ1-1,many,TRBV6-1,TGTGCCAGCAGGGCCAGGGGGGACTCTGAAGCTTTCTTT,CASRARGDSEAFF
TRBD2,TRBJ2-3,.,TRBV20-1,TGCAGAATCACTAGCGGGTCGACGCAGTATTTT,CRITSGSTQYF
TRBD2,TRBJ2-5,many,TRBV7-2,TGTGCCAGCAGCTTAGGACTAGCCCCTCAAGAGACCCAGTACTTC,CASSLGLAPQETQYF
TRBD1,TRBJ2-2,.,TRBV6-1,TGTGCCATCAGTGGACAGGGCGGGAACACCGGGGAGCTGTTTTTT,CAISGQGGNTGELFF
.,TRBJ2-7,many,TRBV28,TGTGCCAGCAGTTTAGGGACATTATACGAGCAGTACTTC,CASSLGTLYEQYF
TRBD1,TRBJ1-1,.,TRBV20-1,TGCAGTGCTCCGACAGGGTGGGGCACTGAAGCTTTCTTT,CSAPTGWGTEAFF
TRBD2,TRBJ2-7,.,TRBV4-3,TGCGCCAGCAGCCAAGCTAGCGGGGTCCCCGAGCAGTACTTC,CASSQASGVPEQYF
TRBD2,TRBJ2-1,.,TRBV4-1,TGCGCCAGCAGCCAAGTAGCGGGAGGGCCCAATGAGCAGTTCTTC,CASSQVAGGPNEQFF
.,TRBJ1-1,.,TRBV20-1,TGCAGTGCTAGAGGGCCCCACAACACTGAAGCTTTCTTT,CSARGPHNTEAFF
.,TRBJ1-2,.,TRBV27,TGTGCCATCAGTGCAGGGGCGGGTTATAGCTACACCTTC,CAISAGAGYSYTF
TRBD2,TRBJ2-7,.,TRBV7-3,TGTGCCAGCAGCTTATTCCACAAACCACTAGCGGGAGTTTACGAGCAGTACTTC,CASSLFHKPLAGVYEQYF
.,TRBJ2-2,many,TRBV27,TGTGCCAGCAGGCACACCGGGGAGCTGTTTTTT,CASRHTGELFF
.,TRBJ2-1,many,TRBV27,TGTGCCAGCAGCCCAAGCGGGTGGGGTGACAATGAGCAGTTCTTC,CASSPSGWGDNEQFF
.,TRBJ1-5,.,TRBV7-2,TGTGCCAGCAGCTTAGTTAAAGGTCAGCCCCAGCATTTT,CASSLVKGQPQHF
TRBD1,TRBJ1-5,.,TRBV2,TGTGCCAGCAGGGATCTAGGGGGCTGGAGCAATCAGCCCCAGCATTTT,CASRDLGGWSNQPQHF
.,TRBJ2-1,.,TRBV19,TGTGCCACACGCGAAGGACCCTACGAGCAGTTCTTC,CATREGPYEQFF
TRBD1,TRBJ2-7,.,TRBV2,TGTGCCAGCGGGGACAGGGCCTACGAGCGGTACTTC,CASGDRAYERYF
.,TRBJ1-2,many,TRBV7-2,TGTGCCAGCAGCTTAGTTCAGGGGAAGAACTATGGCTACACCTTC,CASSLVQGKNYGYTF
TRBD2,TRBJ2-7,few,TRBV4-1,TGCGCCAGCAGCCAAGGAAGAACAGCGGGAGACGTAGAGCAGTACTTC,CASSQGRTAGDVEQYF
.,TRBJ2-7,.,TRBV28,TGTGCCAGCAGTTTTGAGACGGCCTCGGACGAGCAGTACTTC,CASSFETASDEQYF
.,TRBJ1-5,few,TRBV28,TGTGCCAGCAGTTTAAGGGGGTCGCGCAATCAGCCCCAGCATTTT,CASSLRGSRNQPQHF
.,TRBJ2-1,few,TRBV6-2/TRBV6-3,TGTGCCAGCAGTGTCTTTCTTCGAGGGACCGCTGACAATGAGCAGTTCTTC,CASSVFLRGTADNEQFF
TRBD1,TRBJ2-7,.,TRBV19,TGTGCCAGTAGTAGCCTTTGGACAGGCGAAGGGCCCTACGAGCAGTACTTC,CASSSLWTGEGPYEQYF
.,TRBJ2-3,few,TRBV5-4,TGTGCCAGCAGCTTGGCCCAAGATACGCAGTATTTT,CASSLAQDTQYF
.,TRBJ2-4,many,TRBV27,TGTGCCAGCAGTTTAAGCAGATTCAAAAACATTCAGTACTTC,CASSLSRFKNIQYF
.,TRBJ1-1,few,TRBV7-2,TGTGCCAGCAGTTTTACAGGGCATGACACTGAAGCTTTCTTT,CASSFTGHDTEAFF
.,TRBJ2-2,.,TRBV27,TGTGCCAGCACCTCTCGACTAGACCTGATTAAGGAGCTGTTTTTT,CASTSRLDLIKELFF
.,TRBJ1-2,.,TRBV7-2,TGTGCCAGCAGCATTTGGACATGCCTCTATGGCTACACCTTC,CASSIWTCLYGYTF
.,TRBJ1-2,.,TRBV7-8,TGTGCCAGCAGCGCCGAGCTAGGGGGCTATGGCTACACCTTC,CASSAELGGYGYTF
.,TRBJ2-1,few,TRBV12-5,TGTGCTAGTGGGCCTCCACAGGGCAATGAGCAGTTCTTC,CASGPPQGNEQFF
TRBD2,TRBJ2-7,.,TRBV7-2,TGTGCCAGCAGCTTAGTTTGGTTAGCGGGGTTCGCCTACGAGCAGTACTTC,CASSLVWLAGFAYEQYF
.,TRBJ2-1,many,TRBV7-8,TGTGCCAGCAGGACCGGGATGGAGCAGTTCTTC,CASRTGMEQFF
.,TRBJ2-5,.,TRBV29-1,TGCAGCGTTTACTTGTACCAAGAGACCCAGTACTTC,CSVYLYQETQYF
.,TRBJ1-2,.,TRBV6-1,TGTGCCAGCAGTAGGACTGGAACCGGCTACACCTTC,CASSRTGTGYTF
TRBD2,TRBJ2-5,.,TRBV4-2,TGTGCCAGCAGCCAAGGACGACTAGCTGGGCGCCGCGAGACCCAGTACTTC,CASSQGRLAGRRETQYF
.,TRBJ2-3,.,TRBV20-1,TGCAGTGCTAGTCTGCGGGGCTACACAGATACGCAGTATTTT,CSASLRGYTDTQYF
TRBD2,TRBJ2-1,few,TRBV4-1,TGCGCCAGCAGCCAAGGGCCGACACTAGCGGACTCCTACAATGAGCAGTTCTTC,CASSQGPTLADSYNEQFF
TRBD1,TRBJ1-3,.,TRBV28,TGTGCCAGCAGAAGACCGGGACAGGCACTCTCTCTCTCTGGAAACACCATATATTTT,CASRRPGQALSLSGNTIYF
.,TRBJ1-3,few,TRBV7-2,TGTGCCAGCAGCTTAGCCCTTTTGGGGGGTGGAAACACCATATATTTT,CASSLALLGGGNTIYF
.,TRBJ2-6,many,TRBV6-1,TGTGCCAGCAGATTACAGGGTGGTATAGCTGGGGCCAACGTCCTGACTTTC,CASRLQGGIAGANVLTF
TRBD1,TRBJ1-2,few,TRBV3-1,TGTGCCAGCAGCCAAGGGTCCGCAGGGGGCTATGGCTACACCTTC,CASSQGSAGGYGYTF
.,TRBJ1-1,many,TRBV6-1,TGTGCCAGCCTCGAACGGTGGGGGAACACTGAAGCTTTCTTT,CASLERWGNTEAFF
TRBD1,TRBJ2-3,many,TRBV7-3,TGTGCCAGCAGCTTGGGCGGACAGGGGGATACGCAGTATTTT,CASSLGGQGDTQYF
.,TRBJ1-5,once,TRBV10-3,TGTGCCATCAGTGGCAGCAATAGCAATCAGCCCCAGCATTTT,CAISGSNSNQPQHF
.,TRBJ2-7,.,TRBV15,TGTGCCACCAGCCCTTTATTCGCGGAGCAGTACTTC,CATSPLFAEQYF
.,TRBJ1-1,few,TRBV6-5,TGTGCCAGCAGTTTGATCGGTTTTGAGGGCATCACTGAAGCTTCCTTT,CASSLIGFEGITEASF
.,TRBJ2-3,.,TRBV24-1,TGTGCCACCAGTGATTTGGACCTAGCACGCACAGATACGCAGTATTTT,CATSDLDLARTDTQYF
.,TRBJ2-7,.,TRBV15,TGTGCCACCAGCATGGAACCTACCTACTACGAGCAGTACTTC,CATSMEPTYYEQYF
TRBD1,TRBJ2-7,.,TRBV7-2,TGTGCCAGCAGCTCACGGACAGGGCCGAGCTCCTACGAGCAGTACTTC,CASSSRTGPSSYEQYF
.,TRBJ2-7,few,TRBV6-2/TRBV6-3,TGTGCCAGCAGTCTCGGGGTAGGAGCGCCCTCCTACGAGCAGTACTTC,CASSLGVGAPSYEQYF
.,TRBJ1-1,many,TRBV18,TGTGCCAGCTCACCACCGGGACGGAACACTGAAGCTTTCTTT,CASSPPGRNTEAFF
.,TRBJ1-5,.,TRBV19,TGTGCCAGTAGTCAAAGTGCGGGACAACGATATAGCAATCAGCCCCAGCATTTT,CASSQSAGQRYSNQPQHF
TRBD2,TRBJ2-1,once,TRBV6-2/TRBV6-3,TGTGCCAGCAGTACCCCGGGACTAGCGGCTTACAGTGAGCAGTTCTTC,CASSTPGLAAYSEQFF
TRBD2,TRBJ2-1,few,TRBV6-5,TGTGCCAGCAGTCGGACTAGCGGGAGGTTATCCTACAATGAGCAGTTCTTC,CASSRTSGRLSYNEQFF
TRBD1,TRBJ2-7,.,TRBV28,TGTGCCAGCAGTCCCATCCCGGGACAGGAACACTACGAGCAGTACTTC,CASSPIPGQEHYEQYF
.,TRBJ1-1,few,TRBV10-3,TGTGCCATCAGTGACGCTGGGTTGTCGAACACTGAAGCTTTCTTT,CAISDAGLSNTEAFF
TRBD1,TRBJ2-3,few,TRBV24-1,TGTGCCACCAGTGACCCCCGGGACAGGGGGTACACAGATACGCAGTATTTT,CATSDPRDRGYTDTQYF